This TCR beta chain was documented in a study of blood T cell repertoires in COVID-19. The CDR3 is made up of 15 amino acids. CDR1 is MNHEY, CDR2 SVGAGI, per germline. V was clipped by 6 bases and J by 4 bases, with 18 bases between them. Sequencing used immunoSEQ multiplex PCR; TCRdb keeps in-frame clones, though not all of them. The sample has around 250,000 clones, roughly 89% seen once; the top ten hold roughly 4%. All enrollees were roughly 18 to 90 years old and from around 25 US areas. Material: PBMCs or T cells enriched from blood (not recorded which). The V call is TRBV6-5, the J call TRBJ1-2; perhaps TRBD1 as D (6 bases). This TCR came from a woman aged 30 to 39 who had recovered from COVID-19. CDR3 protein: CASRGHVFAAYGYTF. The CDR3 DNA reads as TGTGCCAGCAGGGGACACGTATTCGCGGCCTATGGCTACACCTTC.